One sample yielded the 2 T cell receptor beta chains listed below, sequenced in a study of T-cell memory formation after mild COVID-19. TCRdb processed the 5' RACE reads anew with MiXCR; each CDR3 protein has one entry. The repertoire holds more than 250,000 distinct CDR3 sequences, with about a sixth as singletons. Input material: PBMCs or a T cell subset sorted from them (not recorded which). The receptors originated from a man younger than 30 who had mild COVID-19 (a few samples of this study predate the infection). Cell type and time point are not known.

This clonotype was counted a few times. The chain uses TRBV29-1 and TRBJ2-2; maybe TRBD1 (6 bases). V dropped 4 bases and J dropped 2 bases, with 11 bases sitting between them. Germline V gene data show CDR1 as SQVTM and CDR2 as ANQGSEA. This CDR3 is 14 amino acids long. CDR3 DNA: TGCAGCGTTGGCGGACAGACCAACACCGGGGAGCTGTTTTTT. Translation: CSVGGQTNTGELFF.

The chain couples TRBV5-1 to TRBJ2-4; D unclear. Germline loops: CDR1 SGHRS, CDR2 YFSETQ. The CDR3 contains 11 residues. The V and J ends lost 5 bases and 7 bases respectively, with 7 bases between them. The CDR3 region has the DNA TGCGCCAGCAGGGCAGGCAACATTCAGTACTTC. It translates to CASRAGNIQYF.